Listed below are T cell receptor beta chains from one sample, sequenced in a study of shared clonotypes between healthy human individuals. Here immunoSEQ multiplex PCR was the method, and the copy in TCRdb shows in-frame clones only, minus some. Among 2 million to 3 million clones listed, approximately 93% were seen once. The sequenced sample consisted of naive CD4+ T cells from PBMCs. The receptors stem from a man between 18 and 29 years old in good health. Some clones in this sample may be carry-over from other donors' samples. CDR3s include the opening cysteine and the closing phenylalanine or tryptophan. A D gene is named only where the DNA matches it firmly. Clone size is shown for a subset of rows, as once, few, many or a class of expanded clone.

>.|TRBJ1-3|.|TRBV28
CASRPGGSGNTIYF
TGTGCCAGCAGGCCTGGGGGCTCTGGAAACACCATATATTTT
>.|TRBJ2-2|.|TRBV9
CASSVRGLASELFF
TGTGCCAGCAGCGTTCGGGGGTTGGCATCGGAGCTGTTTTTT
>.|TRBJ2-1|.|TRBV9
CASSVNYQEQFF
TGTGCCAGCAGCGTTAATTATCAGGAGCAGTTCTTC
>.|TRBJ2-7|once|TRBV30
CAWRSRDEQYF
TGTGCCTGGCGCTCCCGGGACGAGCAGTACTTC
>.|TRBJ2-5|.|TRBV11-2
CASSLRIEETQYF
TGTGCCAGCAGCTTAAGGATCGAGGAGACCCAGTACTTC
>.|TRBJ1-5|.|TRBV19
CASSIVDRYSNQPQHF
TGTGCCAGTAGTATAGTTGACAGGTATAGCAATCAGCCCCAGCATTTT
>.|TRBJ1-2|.|TRBV5-6
CASSLAVNYGYTF
TGTGCCAGCAGCTTGGCAGTTAACTATGGCTACACCTTC
>.|TRBJ1-1|.|TRBV5-1
CASSLSRGNTEAFF
TGCGCCAGCAGCTTGAGTCGGGGGAACACTGAAGCTTTCTTT
>.|TRBJ2-2|.|TRBV7-9
CASSPMGGLGTGELFF
TGTGCCAGCAGCCCAATGGGGGGATTGGGCACCGGGGAGCTGTTTTTT
>.|TRBJ2-7|.|TRBV19
CASSIIRGPSYEQYF
TGTGCCAGTAGTATAATCAGGGGTCCTTCCTACGAGCAGTACTTC
>.|TRBJ2-7|.|TRBV6-1
CASSEVWGPSSYEQYF
TGTGCCAGCAGTGAAGTGTGGGGACCGAGCTCCTACGAGCAGTACTTC
>.|TRBJ2-3|.|TRBV30
CAWTLGVASTDTQYF
TGTGCCTGGACTTTGGGAGTAGCGAGCACAGATACGCAGTATTTT
>.|TRBJ2-7|.|TRBV11-2
CASRLIRGGYEQYF
TGTGCCAGCAGGCTTATCAGGGGCGGCTACGAGCAGTACTTC
>TRBD1|TRBJ2-7|once|TRBV5-4
CASRPGQGAYEQYF
TGTGCCAGCAGACCGGGACAGGGGGCCTACGAGCAGTACTTC
>.|TRBJ2-3|.|TRBV5-4
CASSAAGRTSDTQYF
TGTGCCAGCAGTGCCGCCGGTAGAACGTCGGATACGCAGTATTTT
>.|TRBJ1-2|.|TRBV6-5
CASGQGHGYTF
TGTGCCAGCGGCCAGGGCCATGGCTACACCTTC
>.|TRBJ2-7|.|TRBV6-6
CASRNRRGSYEQYF
TGTGCCAGCAGAAATCGCAGAGGCTCCTACGAGCAGTACTTC
>TRBD1|TRBJ2-7|.|TRBV5-5
CASSAPKTGETEQYF
TGTGCCAGCAGCGCACCAAAAACAGGGGAAACCGAGCAGTACTTC
>.|TRBJ2-7|.|TRBV21-1
CATKNPGTGGKIEQYF
TGTGCCACCAAAAATCCCGGGACAGGGGGGAAAATAGAGCAGTACTTC
>.|TRBJ2-5|.|TRBV21-1
CASTPRQRYQETQYF
TGTGCCAGCACCCCTAGACAGCGGTACCAAGAGACCCAGTACTTC
>TRBD2|TRBJ2-1|.|TRBV6-5
CASSFSGRASNEQFF
TGTGCCAGCAGTTTTAGCGGGAGGGCCTCCAATGAGCAGTTCTTC
>.|TRBJ2-7|few|TRBV28
CASAMGVQRYEQYF
TGTGCCAGCGCCATGGGGGTACAGCGATACGAGCAGTACTTC
>.|TRBJ1-5|.|TRBV18
CATTTAGGYRNQPQHF
TGTGCCACCACCACCGCCGGGGGCTATCGCAATCAGCCCCAGCATTTT
>.|TRBJ1-5|once|TRBV28
CASSPPRGNQPQHF
TGTGCCAGCAGCCCCCCCAGGGGCAATCAGCCCCAGCATTTT
>.|TRBJ2-1|.|TRBV18
CASSPLSSSYNEQFF
TGTGCCAGCTCACCGCTCTCAAGCTCCTACAATGAGCAGTTCTTC
>.|TRBJ1-1|.|TRBV19
CASSTRRSRGSPEAFF
TGTGCCAGTAGTACCCGACGGAGCAGGGGAAGCCCTGAAGCTTTCTTT
>.|TRBJ2-7|.|TRBV14
CASSPRNGYEQYF
TGTGCCAGCAGCCCAAGGAACGGATACGAGCAGTACTTC
>.|TRBJ2-7|.|TRBV11-2
CASSPTVYEQYF
TGTGCCAGCAGCCCTACAGTCTACGAGCAGTACTTC
>TRBD2|TRBJ2-3|.|TRBV5-1
CASSSIGTSGTDTQYF
TGCGCCAGCAGCTCGATAGGGACTAGCGGCACAGATACGCAGTATTTT
>.|TRBJ2-2|once|TRBV7-9
CASSLVRGAQNTGELFF
TGTGCCAGCAGCTTAGTCCGGGGAGCACAGAACACCGGGGAGCTGTTTTTT
>.|TRBJ1-3|.|TRBV6-6
CASSYSYRAAGNTIYF
TGTGCCAGCAGTTACTCCTACAGGGCTGCTGGAAACACCATATATTTT
>.|TRBJ1-1|.|TRBV5-6
CASSPGVRETEAFF
TGTGCCAGCAGCCCAGGGGTGCGGGAGACTGAAGCTTTCTTT
>.|TRBJ1-3|once|TRBV18
CASSPIPAGGNTIYF
TGTGCCAGCTCACCAATCCCCGCGGGCGGAAACACCATATATTTT
>TRBD1|TRBJ2-7|once|TRBV10-3
CAISPGGYHEQYF
TGTGCCATCAGTCCAGGGGGCTACCACGAGCAGTACTTC
>.|TRBJ2-2|.|TRBV18
CASSPSSLNTGELFF
TGTGCCAGCTCACCTTCGTCCCTAAACACCGGGGAGCTGTTTTTT
>.|TRBJ1-5|.|TRBV15
CATSRDAAGANQPQHF
TGTGCCACCAGCAGAGATGCGGCAGGAGCCAATCAGCCCCAGCATTTT
>.|TRBJ2-1|.|TRBV9
CASSVVHGGYNEQFF
TGTGCCAGCAGCGTAGTTCATGGGGGCTACAATGAGCAGTTCTTC
>.|TRBJ1-2|few|TRBV28
CASIHGNWGYGYTF
TGTGCCAGCATTCATGGAAATTGGGGCTATGGCTACACCTTC
>TRBD1|TRBJ2-1|.|TRBV9
CASSVGQGSYNEQFF
TGTGCCAGCAGCGTGGGACAGGGATCCTACAATGAGCAGTTCTTC
>.|TRBJ2-7|.|TRBV2
CASSVGVVGEQYF
TGTGCCAGCAGTGTGGGTGTGGTTGGCGAGCAGTACTTC
>TRBD1|TRBJ2-3|.|TRBV5-1
CASSKGQGADTQYF
TGCGCCAGCAGCAAGGGACAGGGGGCAGATACGCAGTATTTT